The entry that follows covers one T cell receptor beta chain sequence. Its antigen remains unidentified. The data originate from a study of T cell responses to AZD1222 COVID-19 vaccine. Study findings and constraints: In the spike-specific TCR repertoire, nearly half reportedly target unmutated variant regions. Donors were largely white British and mainly female; clonal diversity was possibly underestimated. CD4 TCRs linked to vaccination spanned spike, dominating at 160-218 and 743-854.

J gave up 5 bases and V 6 bases, and 9 bases lay outside the gene matches. Germline V gene sequence: CDR1 MDHEN, CDR2 SYDVKM. The CDR3 runs to 15 residues. TCRdb keeps only in-frame clones here, not all; method: immunoSEQ multiplex PCR. Here the sample spans around 180,000 clones, around 93% being singletons. The sample here was peripheral blood, taken on day 0 of AZD1222 vaccination. The chain joins TRBV28 to TRBJ2-5; 10 bases fit TRBD1. The clonotype originates from an adult in good health. This CDR3 is CASRQTGTGAETQYF. In DNA form, the CDR3 reads TGTGCCAGCAGACAAACCGGGACAGGGGCTGAGACCCAGTACTTC.